This TCR beta chain emerged from a study of response to subunit inactivated influenza vaccine. This clonotype was seen only a few times. What it recognizes is unknown. The CDR3 is made up of 12 amino acids. The V end was cut by 4 bases, the J end by 11 bases, with 9 bases between. Broader study findings: T cells newly recruited by each seasonal influenza vaccination are few, the authors suggested.

TCRdb fed the RT-PCR reads into MiXCR, producing one record per CDR3 protein. Of 800,000 to 1,000,000 distinct CDR3 sequences in the sample, around 20% are singletons; the top ten hold about a tenth. The receptor was derived from a man aged 50 or older who received an inactivated influenza vaccine. The source material was PBMCs from blood, sampled around 5 days after vaccination. The chain joins TRBV12-3 or TRBV12-4 to TRBJ2-6, with D unclear. CDR3 sequence: CASSSGSYVLTF. The CDR3 nucleotides are TGTGCCAGCAGTTCCGGGTCTTACGTCCTGACTTTC.